Sequencing of this TCR beta chain was carried out in a study of regulatory T cells in long-lasting Graves disease. The overall study: By definition, persistent Graves' disease involved antithyroid drugs for over 5 years alongside positive TSH receptor antibodies. Overall study results and limits: Accuracy could have been hurt by small sample size.

The V end was cut by 2 bases, the J end by 4 bases, with 17 bases between. Germline-derived CDR1 and CDR2 are SGHTA and FQGNSA. The CDR3 runs 16 residues. HTBI primers from iRepertoire and Arm-PCR of CDR3 regions yielded the TCR beta libraries. Original data processing: Taken together, the samples had fewer than 65 TRBV and around 14 TRBJ segments identified. TCRdb re-analysed the multiplex PCR reads in MiXCR, keeping a single row per CDR3 protein. TCRdb, not the authors, supplied the V and J calls. The sample lists a few hundred thousand distinct CDR3 sequences, approximately 22% occurring once. This clonotype was observed a few times. Its target is not known. The time point here: persistent/refractory GD, antithyroid drugs over 5 years with positive TRAb. The authors made the TCR library using RNA they extracted from PBMCs. Patients of an endocrinology department in Xi'an, China, were included.

Here the sequenced sample was peripheral blood mononuclear cells (PBMCs), taken when the disease was refractory, from a patient treated with antithyroid drugs. The receptor was derived from a female donor with Graves disease. The V call is TRBV7-2, the J call TRBJ1-2, with a tentative D call TRBD1 (5 bases). CDR3 sequence: CASSLIPGDPFYGYTF. CDR3 nucleotide sequence: TGTGCCAGCAGCTTAATCCCGGGGGATCCTTTCTATGGCTACACCTTC.